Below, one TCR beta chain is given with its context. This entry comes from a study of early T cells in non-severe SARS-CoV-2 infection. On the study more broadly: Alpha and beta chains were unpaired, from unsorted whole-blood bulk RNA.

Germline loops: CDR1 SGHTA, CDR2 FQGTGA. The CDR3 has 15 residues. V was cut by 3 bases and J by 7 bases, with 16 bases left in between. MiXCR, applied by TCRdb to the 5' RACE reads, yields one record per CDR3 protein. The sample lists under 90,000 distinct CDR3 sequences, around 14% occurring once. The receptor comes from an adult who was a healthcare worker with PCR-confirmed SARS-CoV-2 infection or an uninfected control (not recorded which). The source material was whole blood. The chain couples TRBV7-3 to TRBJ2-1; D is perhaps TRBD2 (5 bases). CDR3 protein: CASSFEVEGRNEQFF. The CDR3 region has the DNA TGTGCCAGCAGCTTCGAGGTAGAGGGTAGGAATGAGCAGTTCTTC.